This T cell receptor (beta chain) was sequenced for a study of breast tumors, draining lymph nodes, adjacent tissues. Notes on the study in general: Data fit most tumor T cells coming from lymph node, expanding in tumor. Compared with lymph nodes, tumors were less diverse; compared with nontumor tissue, more. Luminal-like breast cancer showed significantly higher tumor–nontumor repertoire similarity than basal-like.

J gave up 2 bases and V 3 bases, and 6 bases lay outside the gene matches. The CDR3 spans 15 residues. Breast cancer patients provided tissue from their axillary draining lymph nodes. To note about this clonotype: The antigen is not known.

One entry per CDR3 protein, called by TCRdb with MiXCR from the multiplex PCR reads. This table has roughly 100,000 distinct CDR3 sequences, 30% appearing once. The V call is TRBV12-3 or TRBV12-4, the J call TRBJ2-7, with TRBD2 matching over 8 bases. The receptor was derived from a female donor with breast cancer. Some clones in this sample may be carry-over from other donors' samples. Source material: axillary lymph node tissue. CDR3 bases: TGTGCCAGCAGTTTTCTCGGGGGGGCCACCTACGAGCAGTACTTC. Translated, it gives CASSFLGGATYEQYF.